This T cell receptor beta chain was found in a study of post-analysis software for immune sequencing data. As concerns this clonotype: Its cognate antigen is unknown.

Presence of unique molecular identifiers characterized the TCR beta cDNA libraries. MiXCR, run by TCRdb on the PCR reads, gives a single entry per CDR3 protein. The sample lists hundreds of thousands of distinct CDR3 sequences, around 44% occurring once. Study-level findings and limits: Comparison with controls showed significantly lower normalized Chao1 diversity in multiple sclerosis patients. By F measure, samples from a shared preparation batch strongly co-clustered. A few TRBV segments occurring more often in patients than controls included TRBV5-6, TRBV5-1 and TRBV20-1.

This CDR3 contains 16 residues. Trimming cost V 3 bases and J 3 bases, with 18 bases left between them. Germline V gives CDR1 SGDLS, CDR2 YYNGEE. Sequencing was carried out using blood. This TCR was recovered from a girl between 5 and 17 years old with multiple sclerosis. This chain uses TRBV9 with TRBJ1-1, with D uncertain. The CDR3 DNA reads TGTGCCAGCAGCGACGCGAGACCTTATATCGACACTGAAGCTTTCTTT. Translating gives CASSDARPYIDTEAFF.